This TCR beta chain originates from a study of T-cell reconstitution after alpha-beta-depleted transplantation in children. CDR1 is SGHRS, CDR2 YFSETQ, per germline. The length of the CDR3 is 15 residues. V trimming: 4 bases; J trimming: 1 base; junction bases outside the gene matches: 6. Unique molecular identifiers were built into the TCRbeta library. TCRdb analysed the PCR reads with MiXCR anew, one entry per CDR3 protein. The table lists around 200,000 distinct CDR3 sequences, 8.5% to 10% of them singletons. This receptor was taken from a human donor who donated a stem cell graft to a child with acute lymphoblastic leukemia. This chain links TRBV5-1 with TRBJ1-1, with 8 positions matching TRBD1. Specimen: PBMCs from the stem cell graft donor, collected from the stem cell graft. The CDR3 nucleotides are TGCGCCAGCAGCCCTACAGGGGGGCAGAACACTGAAGCTTTCTTT. Translated: CASSPTGGQNTEAFF.